These T cell receptor beta chains were read from a single sample in a study of cytomegalovirus exposure and HLA in healthy donors. Generated by immunoSEQ multiplex PCR, the TCRdb table keeps only in-frame clones and is missing some. Here the sample spans 110,000 to 150,000 clones, around four fifths being singletons. The sample taken for sequencing was PBMCs. These receptors all stem from a man in his thirties or forties in good health and CMV-seronegative. Each CDR3 is given with its conserved first and last residue. Each record gives: J gene, V gene, clone size, D gene, CDR3 protein, CDR3 DNA. A D gene is named only where the DNA matches it firmly. Rows give clone size only sometimes, using once, few, many, or a class for an expanded clone.

>TRBJ2-2|TRBV5-1|few|.
CASSLNGQSNTGELFF
TGCGCCAGCAGCTTGAATGGACAGTCGAACACCGGGGAGCTGTTTTTT
>TRBJ1-2|TRBV29-1|once|.
CSVGGGGEYGYTF
TGCAGCGTTGGGGGTGGGGGGGAATATGGCTACACCTTC
>TRBJ2-5|TRBV2|.|.
CASSGLPLEAQYF
TGTGCCAGCAGTGGACTGCCCTTAGAGGCCCAGTACTTC
>TRBJ2-1|TRBV7-8|.|.
CASTLMRVVSYNEQFF
TGTGCCAGCACCTTAATGAGGGTAGTTTCCTACAATGAGCAGTTCTTC
>TRBJ2-1|TRBV7-2|.|TRBD1
CASSLTGGEQFF
TGTGCCAGCAGCTTAACAGGGGGTGAGCAGTTCTTC
>TRBJ2-3|TRBV6-5|.|TRBD1
CASSYRDRKDTQYF
TGTGCCAGCAGTTACCGGGACAGAAAAGATACGCAGTATTTT
>TRBJ1-2|TRBV2|once|TRBD1
CASSEPGQGSYGYTF
TGTGCCAGCAGTGAACCAGGACAGGGTAGCTATGGCTACACCTTC
>TRBJ2-1|TRBV4-1|.|TRBD2
CASSQFVSGTNNEQFF
TGCGCCAGCAGCCAATTTGTCAGCGGGACGAACAATGAGCAGTTCTTC
>TRBJ2-3|TRBV5-1|.|TRBD2
CASQSGTSGAGLWTDTQYF
TGCGCCAGTCAATCCGGGACTAGCGGGGCGGGTTTATGGACAGATACGCAGTATTTT
>TRBJ2-1|TRBV19|.|.
CASSRVKREGGDEQFF
TGTGCCAGTAGTAGAGTAAAGAGGGAGGGGGGCGATGAGCAGTTCTTC
>TRBJ2-7|TRBV5-1|.|.
CASSSRSSYEQYF
TGCGCCAGCAGCTCTAGGAGCTCCTACGAGCAGTACTTC
>TRBJ2-7|TRBV5-6|few|TRBD1
CASSSTGQDSYEQYF
TGTGCCAGCAGCTCGACGGGACAGGACTCCTACGAGCAGTACTTC
>TRBJ2-5|TRBV6-5|.|TRBD2
CASGLGGLGETQYF
TGTGCCAGCGGGCTCGGGGGGTTAGGAGAGACCCAGTACTTC
>TRBJ2-7|TRBV28|.|.
CASSSAGQNSYEQYF
TGTGCCAGCAGTTCCGCTGGACAGAACTCCTACGAGCAGTACTTC
>TRBJ2-1|TRBV28|few|TRBD1
CASSVDRGRRTEQFF
TGTGCCAGCAGTGTCGACAGGGGGCGTCGTACGGAGCAGTTCTTC
>TRBJ2-3|TRBV5-1|.|TRBD2
CASSLSGGGRTDTQYF
TGCGCCAGCAGCTTGAGCGGCGGGGGGCGAACAGATACGCAGTATTTT
>TRBJ2-1|TRBV4-2|.|TRBD2
CASSPGTSGDNEQFF
TGTGCCAGCAGCCCTGGGACTAGCGGGGACAATGAGCAGTTCTTC
>TRBJ1-2|TRBV30|.|TRBD1
CAWSVLRGPTYGYTF
TGTGCCTGGAGTGTACTAAGGGGGCCCACCTATGGCTACACCTTC
>TRBJ2-3|TRBV5-1|few|TRBD1
CASSLRGQLTDTQYF
TGCGCCAGCAGCTTAAGGGGACAGCTCACAGATACGCAGTATTTT
>TRBJ2-5|TRBV29-1|.|.
CSVSLAAGETQYF
TGCAGCGTTAGCTTGGCGGCTGGAGAGACCCAGTACTTC
>TRBJ2-7|TRBV10-3|.|.
CAISDNSRYEQYF
TGTGCCATCAGTGACAACTCAAGATACGAGCAGTACTTC
>TRBJ2-5|TRBV9|.|.
CASSSSGETQYF
TGTGCCAGCAGCTCATCCGGAGAGACCCAGTACTTC
>TRBJ2-2|TRBV28|.|TRBD1
CASSTLGQGKGGELFF
TGTGCCAGCAGCACCTTGGGACAGGGGAAGGGCGGGGAGCTGTTTTTT
>TRBJ2-7|TRBV2|.|TRBD2
CASSEGSGGLPYEQYF
TGTGCCAGCAGTGAGGGGAGCGGGGGGCTCCCCTACGAGCAGTACTTC
>TRBJ1-4|TRBV7-9|.|.
CASSLAGWRDEKLFF
TGTGCCAGCAGCTTAGCAGGTTGGAGGGATGAAAAACTGTTTTTT